This T cell receptor beta chain was identified in a study of blood T cell repertoires in COVID-19. On the study more broadly: The study drew acute and convalescent COVID-19 samples from the United States, Italy and Spain. PBMCs, B-cell-depleted T cells, or T cells provided the cDNA or gDNA that made up the material.

In the authors' methods: By means of reference gene primer amplification, nucleated cell counts were estimated. The protocol was immunoSEQ multiplex PCR, while the TCRdb copy is restricted to in-frame clones and leaves out a portion. V and J calls and clone size follow that table, whereas D and trimming were derived from the DNA. Of around 68,000 clones listed, about 81% are singletons. Germline CDR1 reads SGDLS; CDR2 reads YYNGEE. J lost 8 bases, V lost 4 bases, and 5 bases had no gene match. This CDR3 is built from 15 residues. Sequenced material: peripheral blood. The TCR originated in a human donor in a cohort sampled during active COVID-19. The chain uses TRBV9 and TRBJ2-1; 14 positions match TRBD2. The CDR3: CASSFRGLAGDEQFF. The CDR3 coding sequence is TGTGCCAGCAGCTTCAGGGGACTAGCGGGGGATGAGCAGTTCTTC.